This T cell receptor (beta chain) was captured in a study of CD8+ T cells in alopecia areata. Study-level background: At a dose of 5 to 10 mg twice daily, oral tofacitinib was given to treated patients. Study-wide findings and caveats: Mouse data revealed clearer TCR sharing than patient data did, a gap possibly tied to HLA. Tissue-resident alphabeta T cells belonging to normal skin likewise get sequenced within scalp specimens.

As the sequencing template, cDNA was produced by extracting RNA and reverse transcribing it. Sequencing was performed with immunoSEQ multiplex PCR; in TCRdb, only in-frame clones are kept and a portion is missing. The table records approximately 280,000 clones, 58% of them present only once. The CDR3 runs 13 residues. V shed 5 bases and J shed 7 bases, with 9 bases lying between them. Germline V gene lookup returns CDR1 MNHEY and CDR2 SVGAGI. Treatment defined: oral pan-JAK inhibitor, 5-10 mg twice daily. Comment on this clone: Its antigen is still unknown.

Sequencing was performed on CD4+ T cells sorted from blood, taken at week 24, from a patient treated with tofacitinib. This chain uses TRBV6-5 with TRBJ1-6; D uncertain. The receptor was derived from a human donor with alopecia areata. The CDR3 loop is CASSNRYNSPLHF. The CDR3 DNA reads as TGTGCCAGCAGTAACCGTTACAATTCACCCCTCCACTTT.